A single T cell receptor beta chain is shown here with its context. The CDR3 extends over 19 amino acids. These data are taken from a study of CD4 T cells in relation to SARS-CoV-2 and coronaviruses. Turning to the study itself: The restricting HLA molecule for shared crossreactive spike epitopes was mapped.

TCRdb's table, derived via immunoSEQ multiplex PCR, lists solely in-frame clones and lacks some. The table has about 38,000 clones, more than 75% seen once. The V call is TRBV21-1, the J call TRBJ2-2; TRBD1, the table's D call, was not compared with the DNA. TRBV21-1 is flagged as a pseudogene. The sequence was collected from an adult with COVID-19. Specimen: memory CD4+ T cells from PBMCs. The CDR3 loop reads CASRVPGQGGCANTGELFF. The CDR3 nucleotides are TGTGCCAGCAGAGTTCCGGGACAGGGCGGATGCGCGAACACCGGGGAGCTGTTTTTT.